This TCR beta chain comes out of a study of T cells in Graves' hyperthyroidism and ophthalmopathy. Germline V gene lookup returns CDR1 MNHNS and CDR2 SASEGT. After removal of 5 bases from V and 5 bases from J, the junction contained 5 bases not matched to a gene. The CDR3 loop spans 15 amino acids. RNA transcripts provided the source from which TCR beta CDR3 regions were amplified. First-round RT-PCR of the TCR CDR3 relied on the HTBI primer set. TCRdb re-derived calls from the multiplex PCR reads in MiXCR, one entry per CDR3 protein. The sample includes some 490,000 distinct CDR3 sequences, roughly a sixth of them seen just once. This clonotype has ten or more counts. The target antigen is unknown. The PBMCs had their origin in around 10 ml of fresh peripheral blood. Study-wide points: Appearing also in blood were most of the thyroid clonotypes expanded above 0.001. The model anticipated ophthalmopathy a median about six months pre-onset.

The sequence derives from a woman between 25 and 40 years old with Graves' ophthalmopathy. The chain links TRBV6-1 to TRBJ1-5; 11 bases line up with TRBD1. The sample was blood. CDR3 amino acids: CASSRTGGADQPQHF. As DNA, the CDR3 is TGTGCCAGCAGTCGGACAGGGGGCGCGGATCAGCCCCAGCATTTT.